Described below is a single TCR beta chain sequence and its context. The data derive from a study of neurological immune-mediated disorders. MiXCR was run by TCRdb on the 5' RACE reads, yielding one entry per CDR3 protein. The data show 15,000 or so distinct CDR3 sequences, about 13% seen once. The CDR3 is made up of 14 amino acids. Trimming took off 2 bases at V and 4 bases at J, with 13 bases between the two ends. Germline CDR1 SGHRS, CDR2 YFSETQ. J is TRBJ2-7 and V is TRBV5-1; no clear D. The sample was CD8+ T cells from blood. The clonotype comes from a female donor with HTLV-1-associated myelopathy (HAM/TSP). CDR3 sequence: CASSFGAGSYEQYF. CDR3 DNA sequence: TGCGCCAGCAGCTTTGGAGCAGGCTCGTACGAGCAGTACTTC.